The 17 T cell receptor beta chains below were found in one sample sequenced in a study of Graves' ophthalmopathy and Graves' hyperthyroidism listed by TCRdb under 2018. The sequencing machine was an Illumina HiSeq 2000. TCR beta CDR3 regions were amplified from RNA transcripts for repertoire sequencing. The first round of RT-PCR was done with HTBI primers and the Qiagen OneStep RT-PCR kit, and was followed by a second round of multiplex PCR, then size selection and purification. Starting from the raw public reads, TCRdb applied fastp trimming at Q25, assembled clones with MiXCR and retained in-frame beta chains. Entries are consolidated by CDR3 protein sequence, retaining the most common genes and DNA. For this sample the table gives roughly 600,000 distinct CDR3 sequences, of which under 45% were detected only once. Of the sample, roughly 4.5% falls within the top ten clones. The sample was peripheral blood or thyroid tissue (not recorded which). The receptors stem from an adult man with Graves' hyperthyroidism.

This clonotype was found many times. The J gene is TRBJ2-7, the V gene TRBV19, with D perhaps assigned TRBD1 or TRBD2 (5 bases each). The CDR3 contains 14 residues. Germline values: CDR1 LNHDA, CDR2 SQIVND (reference sequence). The V end was cut by 3 bases, the J end by 0 bases, with 9 bases between. DNA of the CDR3: TGTGCCAGTAGTATTGGGGGTACCTCCTACGAGCAGTACTTC. This gives the protein CASSIGGTSYEQYF. Filled out from reference TRBV19 and TRBJ2-7, the complete variable domain reads DGGITQSPKYLFRKEGQNVTLSCEQNLNHDAMYWYRQDPGQGLRLIYYSQIVNDFQKGDIAEGYSVSREKKESFPLTVTSAQKNPTAFYLCASSIGGTSYEQYFGPGTRLTVT.

The rearrangement links TRBV19 to TRBJ2-5; D is uncertain. Trimming pared 3 bases from V and 2 bases from J, leaving 10 bases between. CDR1 LNHDA and CDR2 SQIVND come from the germline V gene (reference sequence). CDR3 length: 14 amino acids. The CDR3 region is CASSMTGRQETQYF. Written as DNA, the CDR3 is TGTGCCAGTAGTATGACCGGGCGGCAAGAGACCCAGTACTTC.

There are many counts of this clonotype. V gene TRBV7-9 combines with J gene TRBJ2-2; D gene unclear. Deletions cut 1 base from V and 2 bases from J, with 11 bases between. Germline V gives CDR1 SEHNR, CDR2 FQNEAQ (reference sequence). The CDR3 is made up of 16 amino acids. The CDR3 sequence: CASSLEPILNTGELFF. The CDR3 DNA follows: TGTGCCAGCAGCTTAGAACCTATTCTTAACACCGGGGAGCTGTTTTTT.

The chain is built from TRBV25-1 and TRBJ2-7; D is ambiguous. There are 15 residues in the CDR3. The germline V and J ends were trimmed by 1 base and 2 bases, with 12 bases remaining between them. Germline V CDR1 and CDR2: MGHDK, SYGVNS. CDR3: CASSELVPLTYEQYF. CDR3 bases: TGTGCCAGCAGTGAATTAGTGCCGCTGACCTACGAGCAGTACTTC.

This clonotype was detected many times. The chain uses TRBV2 and TRBJ2-7; D gene ambiguous. Germline V CDR1 and CDR2: SNHLY, FYNNEI. Trimming pared 7 bases from V and 0 bases from J, leaving 13 bases between. This CDR3 is built from 14 residues. CDR3: CASTRQISSYEQYF. The CDR3, as DNA: TGTGCCAGCACGAGGCAAATTAGCTCCTACGAGCAGTACTTC.

The rearrangement joins TRBV10-3 to TRBJ2-7, with a tentative D call TRBD1 (5 bases). V was pared by 2 bases and J by 6 bases, with 17 bases between. The CDR3 runs 15 residues. Germline V lookup: CDR1 ENHRY, CDR2 SYGVKD. This CDR3 reads CAISEIVREPFEQYF. CDR3 nucleotide sequence: TGTGCCATCAGTGAGATCGTCAGGGAACCGTTCGAGCAGTACTTC.

The CDR3 loop reads CSVEGGVTAETQYF. The CDR3, as DNA: TGCAGCGTTGAAGGGGGGGTGACGGCGGAGACCCAGTACTTC. The chain links TRBV29-1 to TRBJ2-5; a possible D gene is TRBD2 (6 bases). V lost 1 base to trimming and J lost 5 bases, with 14 bases between them. There are 14 residues in the CDR3. Per the germline V gene, CDR1 is SQVTM and CDR2 is ANQGSEA.

Note on this clonotype: It may be a read error: a sequence one base away is much more abundant. The chain employs TRBV9 and TRBJ2-2, with D possibly called TRBD1 or TRBD2 (5 bases each). CDR1 and CDR2 from the germline V gene are SGDLS and YYNGEE. The CDR3 length is 15 residues. The CDR3 DNA reads as TGTGCCAGCAGCGTTACTTGGGGTGGGACCGGGGAGCTGGTTTTT. Its translation: CASSVTWGGTGELVF.

The sample holds a few counts of this clonotype. The J gene is TRBJ2-3, the V gene TRBV7-9; the match to TRBD2 covers 7 bases. The V and J ends lost 7 bases and 2 bases, in that order; junction bases with no gene match: 6. This CDR3 is 14 amino acids long. CDR1 is SEHNR, CDR2 FQNEAQ, per germline (reference sequence). The CDR3: CASISGDYTDTQYF. The CDR3 nucleotides are TGTGCCAGCATCAGCGGGGACTACACAGATACGCAGTATTTT.

This clonotype was counted a few times. The chain combines TRBV24-1 with TRBJ2-2; 8 bases align to TRBD1. There are 14 residues in the CDR3. CDR1 and CDR2 from the germline V gene are KGHDR and SFDVKD. Trimming cost V 9 bases and J 5 bases; bases outside gene matches: 7. The chain's CDR3 is CATSTGAKTGELFF. The DNA for the CDR3 is TGTGCCACCTCGACAGGGGCAAAGACCGGGGAGCTGTTTTTT.

This clonotype has at least ten counts. The chain joins TRBV2 to TRBJ1-5; 10 bases are a match to TRBD1. V trimming: 5 bases; J trimming: 4 bases; junction bases outside the gene matches: 2. Germline V gene sequence: CDR1 SNHLY, CDR2 FYNNEI. CDR3 length: 14 residues. The CDR3 is CASSSGQGNQPQHF. The CDR3 coding sequence is TGTGCCAGCAGTTCGGGACAGGGGAATCAGCCCCAGCATTTT.

With respect to this clonotype: Its ends do not fully match the called genes, so a read error is possible. This chain uses TRBV25-1 with TRBJ1-5; a possible D gene is TRBD1 (5 bases). The V gene's germline CDR1 is MGHDK and CDR2 SYGVNS. The CDR3 runs to 17 residues. The DNA of the CDR3 is TGTGCCAGCCGTCGCGGGGCGAGGGATGGTAGCAATCAGCCCCAGCACTTT. This gives the protein CASRRGARDGSNQPQHF.

The rearrangement uses TRBV7-9 and TRBJ2-7; 11 bases match TRBD1. The germline V gene encodes CDR1 SEHNR and CDR2 FQNEAQ (reference sequence). J lost 3 bases, V lost 6 bases, and 13 bases had no gene match. This CDR3 has 17 residues. CDR3 amino acids: CASSDCNRDRGDYEQYF. CDR3 nucleotide sequence: TGTGCCAGCAGTGATTGCAACCGGGACAGGGGGGACTACGAGCAGTACTTC.

This clonotype was seen ten or more times. The chain uses TRBV29-1 and TRBJ2-6, with D unresolved. The V gene lost 4 bases and the J gene lost 4 bases, with 17 bases spanning the gap. Germline assignment: CDR1 SQVTM and CDR2 ANQGSEA. The CDR3 covers 16 residues. The CDR3 DNA reads TGCAGCGTTGTACCTTTCGATGAGGCCGGGGCCAACGTCCTGACTTTC. Translation gives CSVVPFDEAGANVLTF.

This clonotype was found a few times. The chain couples TRBV7-2 to TRBJ2-7; 7 bases agree with TRBD1. Losses at the gene ends were 4 bases for V and 0 bases for J; bases not matched to a gene: 6. There are 15 residues in the CDR3. Germline V gene sequence: CDR1 SGHTA, CDR2 FQGNSA. The CDR3 sequence: CASSSDRDPSYEQYF. The DNA of the CDR3 is TGTGCCAGCAGCTCAGACAGGGATCCCTCCTACGAGCAGTACTTC.

The CDR3 loop is CASSVGQITEAFF. The CDR3 DNA reads as TGCGCCAGCAGCGTAGGACAGATCACTGAAGCTTTCTTT. The gene calls are TRBV4-1 and TRBJ1-1; tentatively, D is TRBD1 (6 bases). Trimming left V 5 bases short and J 4 bases short, with 11 bases between. The CDR3 runs to 13 residues. Germline V gene lookup returns CDR1 MGHRA and CDR2 YSYEKL.

The rearrangement joins TRBV7-3 to TRBJ2-7; D is undetermined. CDR3 length: 12 amino acids. Trimming took 5 bases from V and 6 from J, leaving 11 bases between them. Looked up from germline, CDR1 is SGHTA and CDR2 is FQGTGA. Here the CDR3 reads CASSLSRFEQYF. CDR3 sequence (DNA): TGTGCCAGCAGCCTAAGCCGGTTCGAGCAGTACTTC.